Sequencing of this T cell receptor beta chain was carried out in a study of tissue T cells after allogeneic stem cell transplantation. Some clones are missing from TCRdb's copy, which holds only in-frame ones; the method was immunoSEQ multiplex PCR. Altogether 6,400 or so clones are present, roughly 50% being singletons, with the ten largest covering 6.5% to 10%. Documented time point: mouse harvest day 7 after allogeneic transplant. Tail vein injection delivered 10^7 T-cell-depleted bone marrow cells and 10^6 splenic CD5+ T cells. B6 (H2b) cells into BALB/c (H2d) mice; tissues taken at day 7 or 14. To note about this clone: Gene names denote mouse genes. The CDR3 extends 1 residue past the end of the read, so its final part is completed from the germline J gene.

CDR3 size: 14 residues. V shed 2 bases and J shed 1 base, with 5 bases lying between them. In germline, CDR1 is SGHND, CDR2 FRSKSL. The specimen was lymph node tissue. The V and J genes are TRBV15 and TRBJ2-2; D possibly corresponds to TRBD2 (5 bases). The clonotype originates from a female BALB/c mouse given C57BL/6 T cells with graft-versus-host disease after an allogeneic hematopoietic cell transplant. The CDR3 here is CASSLLGNTGQLYF. Incomplete CDR3 DNA: TGTGCCAGCAGTTTACTGGGAAACACCGGGCAGCTCTAC.